This TCR beta chain was found in a study of CD8 T cells in ankylosing spondylitis. Study results and limitations: There was a TCR beta motif, made of several highly homologous variants, that appeared characteristic of ankylosing spondylitis blood.

Per the germline V gene, CDR1 is SSHAT and CDR2 is FNYEAQ (reference sequence). The CDR3 is 15 residues long. Comment on this clonotype: Its specificity is not known. Germline and junction disagree at one end, which may indicate a read error.

Molecular-barcoded quantitative 5'-RACE produced these TCR beta libraries. A single record per CDR3 protein comes from TCRdb applying MiXCR to the 5' RACE reads. The sample lists some 92,000 distinct CDR3 sequences, 27% occurring once. This chain joins TRBV7-7 and TRBJ2-1; D may be TRBD1 or TRBD2 (6 bases each). This clonotype originated in a male donor with ankylosing spondylitis or in good health (not recorded which). The specimen sequenced was blood, either unsorted or a sorted T cell fraction (not recorded which). This CDR3 reads CASSLGGTVYNEQFF. As DNA, the CDR3 is TGTGCTAGCAGCTTAGGGGGGACGGTCTACAATGAGCAGTTCTTC.